This T cell receptor beta chain was captured in a study of control samples from healthy donors and cancer patients. Profiling relied on immunoSEQ multiplex PCR, and the TCRdb table lists in-frame clones only, not all of them. The data contain around 94,000 clones, about 92% of them singletons. The CDR3 is 16 amino acids. The V gene end was trimmed by 5 bases and the J gene end by 6 bases; junction bases not matched to a gene: 11. Germline V lookup: CDR1 LNHNV, CDR2 YYDKDF (reference sequence). The receptor's source is a woman in her thirties in good health. This chain uses TRBV15 with TRBJ2-2; 8 nucleotides line up with TRBD1. Material: blood. The CDR3 spells CATSSHRGTPPGELFF. CDR3 in DNA: TGTGCCACCAGCTCACACAGGGGGACCCCACCCGGGGAGCTGTTTTTT.